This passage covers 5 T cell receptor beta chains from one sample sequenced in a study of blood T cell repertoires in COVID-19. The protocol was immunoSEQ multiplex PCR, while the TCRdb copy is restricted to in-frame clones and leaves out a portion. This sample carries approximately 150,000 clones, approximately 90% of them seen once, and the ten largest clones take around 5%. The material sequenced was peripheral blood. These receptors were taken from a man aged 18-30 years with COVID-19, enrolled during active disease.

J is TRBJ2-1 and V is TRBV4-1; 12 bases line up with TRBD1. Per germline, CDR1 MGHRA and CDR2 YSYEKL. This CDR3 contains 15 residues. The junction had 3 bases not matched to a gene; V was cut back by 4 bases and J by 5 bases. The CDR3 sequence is CASSPGQGANNEQFF. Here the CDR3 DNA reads TGCGCCAGCAGCCCGGGACAGGGGGCAAACAATGAGCAGTTCTTC.

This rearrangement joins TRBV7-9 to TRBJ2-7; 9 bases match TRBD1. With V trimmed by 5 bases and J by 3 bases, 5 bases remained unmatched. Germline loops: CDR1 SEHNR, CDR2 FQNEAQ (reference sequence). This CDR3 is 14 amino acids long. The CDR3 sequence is CASSKGQGNYEQYF. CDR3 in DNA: TGTGCCAGCAGCAAGGGACAGGGAAACTACGAGCAGTACTTC. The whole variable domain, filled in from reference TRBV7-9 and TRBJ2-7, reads DTGVSQNPRHKITKRGQNVTFRCDPISEHNRLYWYRQTLGQGPEFLTYFQNEAQLEKSRLLSDRFSAERPKGSFSTLEIQRTEQGDSAMYLCASSKGQGNYEQYFGPGTRLTVT.

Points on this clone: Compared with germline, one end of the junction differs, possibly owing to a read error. CDR3 in amino acids: CASSLDGESEKLLF. CDR3 sequence (DNA): TGCGCCAGCAGCTTGGATGGGGAGAGTGAAAAACTGCTTTTT. The V call is TRBV5-1, the J call TRBJ1-4; D is ambiguous. This CDR3 region has 14 residues. Looked up from germline, CDR1 is SGHRS and CDR2 is YFSETQ. Looking up the rest from reference TRBV5-1 and TRBJ1-4 gives the full variable domain: KAGVTQTPRYLIKTRGQQVTLSCSPISGHRSVSWYQQTPGQGLQFLFEYFSETQRNKGNFPGRFSGRQFSNSRSEMNVSTLELGDSALYLCASSLDGESEKLLFGSGTQLSVL.

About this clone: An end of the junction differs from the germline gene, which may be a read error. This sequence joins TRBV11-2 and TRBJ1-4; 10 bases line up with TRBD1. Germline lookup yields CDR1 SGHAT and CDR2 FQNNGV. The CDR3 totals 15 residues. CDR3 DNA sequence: TGTGCCAGCAGCCATGCGGGACAGGGGAGTGAAAAACTGCTTTTT. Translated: CASSHAGQGSEKLLF. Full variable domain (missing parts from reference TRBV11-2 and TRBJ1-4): EAGVAQSPRYKIIEKRQSVAFWCNPISGHATLYWYQQILGQGPKLLIQFQNNGVVDDSQLPKDRFSAERLKGVDSTLKIQPAKLEDSAVYLCASSHAGQGSEKLLFGSGTQLSVL.

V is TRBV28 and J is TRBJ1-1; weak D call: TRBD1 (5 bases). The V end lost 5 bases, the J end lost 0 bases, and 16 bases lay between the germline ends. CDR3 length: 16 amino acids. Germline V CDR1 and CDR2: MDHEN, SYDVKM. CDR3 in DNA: TGTGCCAGCAGTCGCGGGGTTGGGGCGTTGAACACTGAAGCTTTCTTT. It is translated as CASSRGVGALNTEAFF. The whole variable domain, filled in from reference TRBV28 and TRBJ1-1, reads DVKVTQSSRYLVKRTGEKVFLECVQDMDHENMFWYRQDPGLGLRLIYFSYDVKMKEKGDIPEGYSVSREKKERFSLILESASTNQTSMYLCASSRGVGALNTEAFFGQGTRLTVV.